Listed here are 26 T cell receptor beta chains from one sample, sequenced in a study of T-cell reconstitution after alpha-beta-depleted transplantation in children. Library preparation (for TCRbeta) was performed with unique molecular identifiers. TCRdb recomputed calls from the PCR reads with MiXCR, one row per CDR3 protein. The sample lists about 200,000 distinct CDR3 sequences; 6.3% were seen once. The sample here was PBMCs, taken before TCRalphabeta/CD19-depleted stem cell transplant. Every receptor here comes from a girl under three years old with combined immunodeficiency, due to receive a stem cell transplant.

At least ten counts were recorded for this clonotype. The chain links TRBV20-1 to TRBJ2-7, with 7 bases aligning to TRBD2. J was trimmed by 0 bases and V by 3 bases; bases with no gene match: 5. Germline assignment: CDR1 DFQATT and CDR2 SNEGSKA (reference sequence). This CDR3 has 14 amino acids. For the CDR3, the DNA is TGCAGTGCTAGGGGTGGGGACTACTCCTACGAGCAGTACTTC. Protein: CSARGGDYSYEQYF.

The table lists this clonotype with many counts. This chain links TRBV4-2 with TRBJ2-1; 9 bases are shared with TRBD2. V shed 5 bases and J 4 bases; nucleotides not matched to a gene: 9. Germline V gives CDR1 LGHNA, CDR2 YNFKEQ. There are 16 residues in the CDR3. The CDR3 here is CASSKRRTSAYNEQFF. For the CDR3, the DNA is TGTGCCAGCAGCAAGAGGAGGACTAGCGCTTACAATGAGCAGTTCTTC.

This clonotype was counted many times. J is TRBJ2-3 and V is TRBV4-3, with 8 bases matching TRBD2. V was clipped by 2 bases and J by 1 base; unmatched bases: 5. CDR3 length: 16 residues. Looked up from germline, CDR1 is LGHNA and CDR2 is YSLEER. The CDR3 sequence: CASSQSWRGGTDTQYF. The CDR3 DNA is TGCGCCAGCAGCCAAAGTTGGCGGGGGGGCACAGATACGCAGTATTTT.

The chain recombines TRBV4-2 with TRBJ1-4, with 8 bases fitting TRBD1. This CDR3 comprises 14 residues. Germline assignment: CDR1 LGHNA and CDR2 YNFKEQ. The trim removed 4 bases at V and 8 bases at J, leaving 6 bases unmatched. CDR3 in amino acids: CASSPGGAWEKLFF. CDR3 in DNA: TGTGCCAGCAGCCCAGGGGGCGCCTGGGAAAAACTGTTTTTT.

This clonotype was observed at least ten times. The CDR3 DNA reads TGTGCCATCAGACGGACCGGGGACTCACCCCTCCACTTT. As protein: CAIRRTGDSPLHF. This chain connects TRBV10-3 to TRBJ1-6; a possible D gene is TRBD1 (5 bases). CDR3 length: 13 amino acids. Germline-derived CDR1 and CDR2 are ENHRY and SYGVKD. Trimming removed 6 bases from V and 10 bases from J, with 13 bases in between.

This clonotype was observed at least ten times. J is TRBJ2-3 and V is TRBV5-1, with 16 bases fitting TRBD2. The CDR3 runs to 17 residues. Looked up from germline, CDR1 is SGHRS and CDR2 is YFSETQ. The V gene end was trimmed by 0 bases and the J gene end by 4 bases; junction bases not matched to a gene: 2. CDR3 nucleotides: TGCGCCAGCAGCTTGGCCGGGACTAGCGGGAGGGCAGATACGCAGTATTTT. Translating gives CASSLAGTSGRADTQYF.

This clonotype was counted ten times or more. This chain connects TRBV12-3 or TRBV12-4 to TRBJ2-1, with a possible D match to TRBD1 (5 bases). The CDR3 is made up of 15 amino acids. Trimming removed 5 bases from V and 3 bases from J, with 14 bases in between. The CDR3 DNA reads as TGTGCCAGCAGTCATACTACAGGATACTACAATGAGCAGTTCTTC. Translation: CASSHTTGYYNEQFF.

This clonotype appeared many times. V gene TRBV20-1 combines with J gene TRBJ2-1; D unclear. V lost 3 bases, J lost 0 bases, and 6 bases lay in between. The CDR3 loop spans 13 amino acids. Germline lookup yields CDR1 DFQATT and CDR2 SNEGSKA (reference sequence). CDR3 amino acids: CSARLVSYNEQFF. The CDR3, as DNA: TGCAGTGCTAGGCTGGTCTCCTACAATGAGCAGTTCTTC.

This clonotype was counted ten times or more. CDR3 sequence reads: CASSQIQGSGANVLTF. As DNA, the CDR3 is TGTGCCAGCAGCCAAATCCAAGGCTCTGGGGCCAACGTCCTGACTTTC. The V call is TRBV7-9, the J call TRBJ2-6; D not resolved. Germline V gene data show CDR1 as SEHNR and CDR2 as FQNEAQ (reference sequence). With 5 bases removed from V and 0 bases from J, the gap between germline ends came to 11 bases. The CDR3 extends over 16 amino acids.

This clonotype was counted at least ten times. The J gene is TRBJ2-7, the V gene TRBV14; D assignment may be TRBD1 or TRBD2 (5 bases each). Trimming stripped 1 base from V and 3 bases from J, with 13 bases between. Germline CDR1 and CDR2: SGHDN and FVKESK. The CDR3 sequence is 15 residues long. The CDR3 nucleotides read TGTGCCAGCAGCCAAGGCCAGGGAGTGTTCTACGAGCAGTACTTC. This gives the protein CASSQGQGVFYEQYF.

This clonotype was counted ten times or more. This chain joins TRBV4-1 and TRBJ1-1, with D tentatively TRBD1 (5 bases). V gave up 3 bases and J gave up 2 bases, with 13 bases separating them. The CDR3 spans 15 residues. Germline assignment: CDR1 MGHRA and CDR2 YSYEKL. The CDR3 loop is CASSQAAGANTEAFF. In nucleotides, the CDR3 is TGCGCCAGCAGCCAGGCTGCCGGGGCTAACACTGAAGCTTTCTTT.

The J gene is TRBJ2-7, the V gene TRBV6-2 or TRBV6-3, with D possibly being TRBD1 or TRBD2 (6 bases each). CDR3 length: 14 residues. V was shortened by 0 bases and J by 5 bases, with 11 bases between the two germline ends. The V gene's germline CDR1 is MNHEY and CDR2 SVGEGT. The CDR3 nucleotides are TGTGCCAGCAGTTACTCCGGGGGCCTACACGAGCAGTACTTC. It translates to CASSYSGGLHEQYF.

The sample holds a few counts of this clonotype. The chain carries TRBV4-3 and TRBJ2-1; 10 bases match TRBD2. Germline lookup yields CDR1 LGHNA and CDR2 YSLEER. This CDR3 is 16 amino acids long. The trim removed 1 base at V and 9 bases at J, leaving 9 bases unmatched. The DNA of the CDR3 is TGCGCCAGCAGCCAAGGTCGGACTAGCGGAGGGAGTGAGCAGTTCTTC. As protein: CASSQGRTSGGSEQFF.

This clonotype was counted between two and nine times. This chain connects TRBV6-2 or TRBV6-3 to TRBJ2-7; 7 bases align to TRBD1. V was pared by 3 bases and J by 2 bases, with 7 bases of the junction left unmatched. Per germline, CDR1 MNHEY and CDR2 SVGEGT. This CDR3 is 15 amino acids long. The CDR3 DNA sequence: TGTGCCAGCAGTTATGCCCTGGACAGGCCCTACGAGCAGTACTTC. Residues: CASSYALDRPYEQYF.

This clonotype was counted many times. This chain uses TRBV9 with TRBJ2-2; 8 positions match TRBD1. V trimming: 5 bases; J trimming: 5 bases; junction bases outside the gene matches: 11. There are 16 residues in the CDR3. Germline CDR1 reads SGDLS; CDR2 reads YYNGEE. The CDR3 loop is CASRADRGRGTGELFF. The CDR3 nucleotides are TGTGCCAGCAGGGCCGACAGGGGAAGAGGGACCGGGGAGCTGTTTTTT.

There are many counts of this clonotype. The chain uses TRBV6-5 and TRBJ2-1, with TRBD2 matching over 14 bases. CDR1 and CDR2 (germline): MNHEY, SVGAGI. V trimming: 0 bases; J trimming: 8 bases; junction bases outside the gene matches: 6. The CDR3 loop spans 17 amino acids. The CDR3 DNA follows: TGTGCCAGCAGTTACTCGACTAGCGGGAGGGCAAGGGATGAGCAGTTCTTC. This gives the protein CASSYSTSGRARDEQFF.

This clonotype showed up many times. The rearrangement uses TRBV5-5 and TRBJ1-1; 7 positions agree with TRBD1. Germline CDR1 SGHKS, CDR2 YYEKEE (reference sequence). This CDR3 region has 15 residues. J lost 0 bases, V lost 2 bases, and 4 bases had no gene match. In DNA form, the CDR3 reads TGTGCCAGCAGCTTTGGGACAGAAATGAACACTGAAGCTTTCTTT. It codes for CASSFGTEMNTEAFF.

This clonotype was detected ten times or more. The chain is built from TRBV2 and TRBJ2-5; maybe TRBD1 (6 bases). V was cut by 6 bases and J by 5 bases, with 16 bases left in between. The CDR3 contains 14 residues. The V gene's germline CDR1 is SNHLY and CDR2 FYNNEI. The CDR3: CASRPTGFRETQYF. CDR3 sequence (DNA): TGTGCCAGCAGACCTACAGGGTTTAGGGAGACCCAGTACTTC.

This clonotype was observed many times. The V and J genes are TRBV21-1 and TRBJ1-5; the table's TRBD1 call for D was not verified on the DNA. TRBV21-1 is deemed a pseudogene. CDR3 length: 16 residues. The CDR3 reads CASSKDRTGYYQPQHF. CDR3 in DNA: TGTGCCAGCAGCAAAGATAGGACAGGGTACTATCAGCCCCAGCATTTT.

In this sample, this clonotype turned up many times. The chain is built from TRBV4-1 and TRBJ1-3; D is possibly TRBD1 (5 bases). Deletions cut 3 bases from V and 3 bases from J, with 12 bases between. The CDR3 has 15 residues. Germline CDR1 reads MGHRA; CDR2 reads YSYEKL. The CDR3 sequence is CASSQLGLRGNTIYF. The DNA for the CDR3 is TGCGCCAGCAGCCAGCTGGGACTGCGTGGAAACACCATATATTTT.

This clonotype was counted at least ten times. The chain recombines TRBV4-1 with TRBJ2-7, with D unresolved. The CDR3 length is 13 residues. V shed 4 bases and J shed 1 base, with 8 bases lying between them. Germline V lookup: CDR1 MGHRA, CDR2 YSYEKL. CDR3 bases: TGCGCCAGCAGCCCAGACATTTCCTACGAGCAGTACTTC. Translating gives CASSPDISYEQYF.

This clonotype was recorded a few times. The chain employs TRBV29-1 and TRBJ1-2; D is unresolved. Trimming removed 4 bases at V and 3 bases at J, with 24 bases between. From germline, CDR1 is SQVTM and CDR2 ANQGSEA. This CDR3 has 17 residues. The CDR3 DNA follows: TGCAGCGTTGTTTTAGTTGGTGAACACTTATCTTACTATGGCTACACCTTC. Protein product: CSVVLVGEHLSYYGYTF.

This clonotype showed up many times. The rearrangement links TRBV6-5 to TRBJ2-7, with D possibly matching TRBD2 (6 bases). V was shortened by 6 bases and J by 3 bases, with 15 bases between the two germline ends. The CDR3 sequence is 14 residues long. CDR1 and CDR2 (germline): MNHEY, SVGAGI. DNA for the CDR3: TGTGCCAGCAGCCTCAGGAGGGAGAGCTACGAGCAGTACTTC. It translates to CASSLRRESYEQYF.

This clonotype has a count of ten or more. The chain uses TRBV6-2 or TRBV6-3 and TRBJ2-2; 8 positions agree with TRBD1. Looked up from germline, CDR1 is MNHEY and CDR2 is SVGEGT. The J segment lost 6 bases and the V segment lost 2 bases, leaving 8 bases of the junction unmatched. This CDR3 region has 16 residues. The CDR3 DNA reads TGTGCCAGCAGTTACGGTTTGCAGGGGGCCGCCGGGGAGCTGTTTTTT. Its translation: CASSYGLQGAAGELFF.

This clonotype has at least ten counts. The gene calls are TRBV12-3 or TRBV12-4 and TRBJ2-1; possibly TRBD2 for D (5 bases). Deletions cut 5 bases from V and 4 bases from J, with 21 bases between. The CDR3 is made up of 17 amino acids. The CDR3 loop is CASSPAGGRSRYNEQFF. The CDR3 DNA reads TGTGCCAGCAGTCCCGCGGGCGGACGCTCCAGATACAATGAGCAGTTCTTC.

Ten or more counts support this clonotype. This chain uses TRBV9 with TRBJ2-2; D is unresolved. In germline, CDR1 is SGDLS, CDR2 YYNGEE. V shed 3 bases and J shed 5 bases, with 2 bases lying between them. The CDR3 loop spans 11 amino acids. This CDR3 reads CASSATGELFF. The CDR3 DNA reads as TGTGCCAGCAGCGCTACCGGGGAGCTGTTTTTT.